The present entry profiles one TCR beta chain with its context. The antigen is not known. The sample comes from a study of blood T cells in healthy people across ages. Notes on the study in general: Diversity of TCR beta per million T cells declined in a roughly linear way with age.

Per germline, CDR1 DFQATT and CDR2 SNEGSKA (reference sequence). V lost 8 bases and J 1 base, leaving 18 bases between the germline ends. This CDR3 has 15 amino acids. With a J-beta primer mix and a sample-barcoded 5' primer, a second PCR ran 7 to 11 cycles. Researchers report that a template-switch adaptor with 12 random nucleotides tagged each cDNA molecule. At least 3 million CDR3-containing paired-end reads were obtained per sample. MiXCR, applied by TCRdb to the 5' RACE reads, yields one record per CDR3 protein. The data hold around 1,000,000 distinct CDR3 sequences, with more than 30% observed a single time.

The gene calls are TRBV20-1 and TRBJ2-4, with D perhaps being TRBD1 or TRBD2 (5 bases each). Sequences were obtained from blood. The TCR was taken from a man younger than 30 in good health. CDR3 DNA: TGCAGTACTTCGAGAGAGGGGTCGGCCAAAAACATTCAGTACTTC. Translated, it gives CSTSREGSAKNIQYF.